These 30 T cell receptor beta chains came from one sample sequenced in a study of CD8+CD57+ T cells in acquired aplastic anemia. Profiling that covered TCR beta VDJ and CDR3 relied on genomic DNA as its template. TCRdb re-analysed the reads in MiXCR, keeping a single row per CDR3 protein. The table lists about 190,000 distinct CDR3 sequences, less than 65% of them singletons. The sequenced material came from sorted CD4+, CD8+, or CD8+CD57+ T cells (not recorded which) from PBMCs. Source of these receptors: a human donor in good health, serving as a control.

This clonotype was recorded at least ten times. V usage is TRBV19 and J usage is TRBJ1-5; D possibly corresponds to TRBD1 (5 bases). The V gene lost 5 bases and the J gene lost 0 bases, with 8 bases spanning the gap. Germline CDR1 reads LNHDA; CDR2 reads SQIVND (reference sequence). The CDR3 has 14 residues. The CDR3 nucleotides read TGTGCCAGTAGTTTGACAGTTAGCAATCAGCCCCAGCATTTT. This gives the protein CASSLTVSNQPQHF.

This clonotype was seen at least ten times. The genes are TRBV9 and TRBJ1-1, with TRBD1 matching 7 bases. This CDR3 has 14 residues. J gave up 1 base and V 0 bases, and 0 bases lay outside the gene matches. Germline loops: CDR1 SGDLS, CDR2 YYNGEE. The CDR3 sequence is CASSVDRGNTEAFF. The CDR3 nucleotides read TGTGCCAGCAGCGTAGACAGGGGGAACACTGAAGCTTTCTTT.

This clonotype appeared a single time. CDR3 protein: CAIKGDLDNSPLHF. In DNA form, the CDR3 reads TGTGCCATCAAGGGGGATTTGGATAATTCACCCCTCCACTTT. V gene TRBV10-3 combines with J gene TRBJ1-6; perhaps TRBD1 as D (6 bases). Germline V gene data show CDR1 as ENHRY and CDR2 as SYGVKD. V was pared by 7 bases and J by 5 bases, with 12 bases between. The CDR3 length is 14 residues.

This clonotype has a count of ten or more. This chain joins TRBV19 and TRBJ1-5; unclear D gene. This CDR3 has 12 amino acids. V was cut by 7 bases and J by 7 bases, with 11 bases left in between. The V gene's germline CDR1 is LNHDA and CDR2 SQIVND (reference sequence). The CDR3 sequence: CASTGVGQPQHF. The DNA of the CDR3 is TGTGCCAGTACAGGCGTAGGGCAGCCCCAGCATTTT.

This clonotype was detected many times. The chain is built from TRBV7-9 and TRBJ1-2; no definite D call. Germline V lookup: CDR1 SEHNR, CDR2 FQNEAQ (reference sequence). The germline V and J ends were trimmed by 1 base and 2 bases, with 8 bases remaining between them. The CDR3 loop spans 14 amino acids. CDR3 loop: CASSLVPNNYGYTF. CDR3 DNA: TGTGCCAGCAGCTTAGTTCCGAACAACTATGGCTACACCTTC.

The chain couples TRBV29-1 to TRBJ2-1, with D unresolved. Trimming removed 4 bases at V and 5 bases at J, with 3 bases between. This CDR3 is 10 amino acids long. Germline V gives CDR1 SQVTM, CDR2 ANQGSEA. This chain's CDR3 is CSVVNNEQFF. The CDR3 bases are TGCAGCGTTGTTAACAATGAGCAGTTCTTC.

The chain has TRBV18 and TRBJ1-5; D gene ambiguous. The V end lost 6 bases, the J end lost 2 bases, and 14 bases lay between the germline ends. The CDR3 consists of 15 residues. Looked up from germline, CDR1 is KGHSH and CDR2 is LQKENI. In nucleotides, the CDR3 is TGTGCCAGCTCGCGAGGTGGTGGCGGCAATCAGCCCCAGCATTTT. It translates to CASSRGGGGNQPQHF. The full variable domain, completed using reference TRBV18 and TRBJ1-5, is NAGVMQNPRHLVRRRGQEARLRCSPMKGHSHVYWYRQLPEEGLKFMVYLQKENIIDESGMPKERFSAEFPKEGPSILRIQQVVRGDSAAYFCASSRGGGGNQPQHFGDGTRLSIL.

This clonotype was found many times. The V call is TRBV19, the J call TRBJ2-1; 10 bases are shared with TRBD2. The V segment lost 7 bases and the J segment 3 bases; nucleotides outside the gene matches: 12. CDR1 and CDR2 from the germline V gene are LNHDA and SQIVND (reference sequence). This CDR3 spans 17 amino acids. This CDR3 reads CASTDRGAGGDYNEQFF. CDR3 nucleotide sequence: TGTGCCAGTACCGATAGAGGAGCGGGGGGGGACTACAATGAGCAGTTCTTC.

This rearrangement joins TRBV6-1 to TRBJ1-1; D is uncertain. The V and J ends lost 7 bases and 5 bases respectively, with 11 bases between them. Germline CDR1 reads MNHNS; CDR2 reads SASEGT. The CDR3 sequence is 12 residues long. The CDR3 is CASNVGGTEAFF. CDR3 in DNA: TGTGCCAGCAACGTGGGTGGTACTGAAGCTTTCTTT.

This clonotype was observed many times. This chain uses TRBV7-2 with TRBJ2-5; 14 nucleotides align to TRBD2. The length of the CDR3 is 18 residues. Germline V lookup: CDR1 SGHTA, CDR2 FQGNSA. V was clipped by 5 bases and J by 2 bases; unmatched bases: 10. DNA of the CDR3: TGTGCCAGCAGCGCCGGGACTAGCGGGGGCCTTACACAAGAGACCCAGTACTTC. Its protein is CASSAGTSGGLTQETQYF.

The genes are TRBV9 and TRBJ2-7; tentatively, D is TRBD2 (7 bases). V dropped 10 bases and J dropped 2 bases, with 19 bases sitting between them. The CDR3 spans 14 residues. The germline CDR1 and CDR2 sequences are SGDLS and YYNGEE. The CDR3 nucleotides read TGTGCCTGGAGTCGAGGGGGGGGACCCTACGAGCAGTACTTC. Protein product: CAWSRGGGPYEQYF. The full variable domain, with the rest looked up from reference TRBV9 and TRBJ2-7, is DSGVTQTPKHLITATGQRVTLRCSPRSGDLSVYWYQQSLDQGLQFLIQYYNGEERAKGNILERFSAQQFPDLHSELNLSSLELGDSALYFCAWSRGGGPYEQYFGPGTRLTVT.

The chain combines TRBV15 with TRBJ1-2; tentative D call: TRBD1 (5 bases). Trimming took 0 bases from V and 12 from J, leaving 17 bases between them. Germline CDR1 LNHNV, CDR2 YYDKDF (reference sequence). The CDR3 covers 14 residues. CDR3 in amino acids: CATSRDVGVAGNTF. The CDR3 region has the DNA TGTGCCACCAGCAGAGATGTGGGGGTTGCTGGAAACACCTTC. The complete variable domain, with remaining parts taken from reference TRBV15 and TRBJ1-2, reads DAMVIQNPRYQVTQFGKPVTLSCSQTLNHNVMYWYQQKSSQAPKLLFHYYDKDFNNEADTPDNFQSRRPNTSFCFLDIRSPGLGDTAMYLCATSRDVGVAGNTFGSGTRLTVV.

The gene calls are TRBV19 and TRBJ1-2, with D perhaps TRBD1 (6 bases). Trimming pared 6 bases from V and 4 bases from J, leaving 12 bases between. The germline V gene encodes CDR1 LNHDA and CDR2 SQIVND (reference sequence). This CDR3 is 13 amino acids long. The CDR3 DNA follows: TGTGCCAGTAGCCCGGGGGCGGGCTATGGCTACACCTTC. Amino acids: CASSPGAGYGYTF.

This clonotype has ten or more counts. The chain combines TRBV7-3 with TRBJ2-7; TRBD1 might be the D (5 bases). Looked up from germline, CDR1 is SGHTA and CDR2 is FQGTGA. This CDR3 region has 14 residues. The V and J ends lost 2 bases and 4 bases respectively, with 12 bases between them. The chain's CDR3 is CASSLPSYRYEQYF. DNA for the CDR3: TGTGCCAGCAGCTTACCCTCCTACAGGTACGAGCAGTACTTC.

This clonotype was seen just once. V usage is TRBV24-1 and J usage is TRBJ2-5; TRBD2 matches 8 bases. The CDR3 is 15 amino acids. Germline CDR1 is KGHDR and CDR2 is SFDVKD. The V and J ends lost 4 bases and 5 bases, in that order; junction bases with no gene match: 8. CDR3 sequence reads: CATSERAGVQETQYF. The CDR3 bases are TGTGCCACCAGTGAACGAGCGGGGGTACAGGAGACCCAGTACTTC.

This clonotype was recorded at least ten times. The chain employs TRBV12-3 or TRBV12-4 and TRBJ2-5, with D perhaps matching TRBD2 (5 bases). V was cut by 5 bases and J by 5 bases, with 12 bases left in between. The CDR3 runs to 13 residues. The CDR3 DNA reads TGTGCCAGCAGTCCCTCTCAGCGGGAGACCCAGTACTTC. This encodes CASSPSQRETQYF.

V and J are TRBV19 and TRBJ1-1; maybe TRBD1 (6 bases). The CDR3 covers 14 residues. The ends were cut back, 5 bases at V and 8 bases at J, with 18 bases in the middle. Per the germline V gene, CDR1 is LNHDA and CDR2 is SQIVND (reference sequence). CDR3 sequence: CASSPVQAGGEAFF. Written as DNA, the CDR3 is TGTGCCAGTAGTCCGGTACAGGCGGGGGGCGAAGCTTTCTTT.

This clonotype was recorded once. A junction boundary mismatches the germline segment, possibly from a read error. This chain joins TRBV10-1 and TRBJ1-4, with a tentative D call TRBD1 (6 bases). CDR3 length equals 13 residues. Per germline, CDR1 WNHNN and CDR2 SYGVQD (reference sequence). CDR3 protein: CATTSGDNEKLFF. The CDR3 DNA is TGTGCCACCACGTCAGGGGATAATGAAAAACTGTTTTTT.

This clonotype was picked up many times. J is TRBJ2-7 and V is TRBV11-2; D remains ambiguous. V was shortened by 2 bases and J by 5 bases, with 7 bases between the two germline ends. The CDR3 length is 12 residues. Germline CDR1 is SGHAT and CDR2 is FQNNGV. CDR3 bases: TGTGCCAGCAGCTTATTTGGGAACGAGCAGTACTTC. As protein: CASSLFGNEQYF.

The chain uses TRBV25-1 and TRBJ2-5, with 9 bases fitting TRBD2. Germline trimming cut 6 bases from V and 5 bases from J; bases unmatched to any gene: 13. Germline CDR1 and CDR2: MGHDK and SYGVNS. The CDR3 is made up of 16 amino acids. This CDR3 reads CASSPSLAGGGETQYF. CDR3 coding DNA: TGTGCCAGCAGCCCCTCCTTGGCGGGAGGGGGTGAGACCCAGTACTTC. The full variable domain, in which reference TRBV25-1 and TRBJ2-5 provide the parts outside the CDR3, is EADIYQTPRYLVIGTGKKITLECSQTMGHDKMYWYQQDPGMELHLIHYSYGVNSTEKGDLSSESTVSRIRTEHFPLTLESARPSHTSQYLCASSPSLAGGGETQYFGPGTRLLVL.

This clonotype has a handful of counts. This sequence joins TRBV20-1 and TRBJ1-6, with 7 bases identical to TRBD1. CDR1 and CDR2 from the germline V gene are DFQATT and SNEGSKA (reference sequence). Germline trimming cut 1 base from V and 8 bases from J; bases unmatched to any gene: 8. The CDR3 covers 15 residues. The CDR3 nucleotides read TGCAGTGCTAGAGGGGCACGGGACAGTCATTCACCCCTCCACTTT. This encodes CSARGARDSHSPLHF.

V is TRBV25-1 and J is TRBJ2-6; 9 bases fit TRBD1. Germline V gene lookup returns CDR1 MGHDK and CDR2 SYGVNS. This CDR3 spans 16 amino acids. The V segment lost 6 bases and the J segment 4 bases; nucleotides outside the gene matches: 7. The CDR3 loop reads CASRPDRGTGANVLTF. As DNA, the CDR3 is TGTGCCAGCAGACCGGACAGGGGCACCGGGGCCAACGTCCTGACTTTC.

CDR3 DNA sequence: TGCGCCAGCAGCTCTTCAGCGGCAGATACGCAGTATTTT. Protein sequence: CASSSSAADTQYF. V and J are TRBV5-1 and TRBJ2-3; D is possibly TRBD2 (5 bases). V was clipped by 3 bases and J by 4 bases, with 9 bases between them. This CDR3 comprises 13 residues. Per germline, CDR1 SGHRS and CDR2 YFSETQ.

The table lists this clonotype with a few counts. The chain joins TRBV12-3 or TRBV12-4 to TRBJ2-1, with a possible D match to TRBD2 (6 bases). This CDR3 is built from 17 residues. V lost 2 bases and J 9 bases, leaving 23 bases between the germline ends. The CDR3, as DNA: TGTGCCAGCAGTTTAAGGGCGGGGTCCAATGTCCACGGTGAGCAGTTCTTC. Translation: CASSLRAGSNVHGEQFF.

The J gene is TRBJ1-2, the V gene TRBV9; perhaps TRBD1 as D (5 bases). This CDR3 has 14 residues. V was cut by 2 bases and J by 4 bases, with 12 bases left in between. Germline CDR1 is SGDLS and CDR2 is YYNGEE. For the CDR3, the DNA is TGTGCCAGCAGCGTGGGGGGAGGGACCTATGGCTACACCTTC. This sequence encodes CASSVGGGTYGYTF.

The J gene is TRBJ1-2, the V gene TRBV25-1, with D perhaps matching TRBD1 (6 bases). This CDR3 contains 14 residues. Trimming removed 2 bases at V and 5 bases at J, with 12 bases between. Germline V gives CDR1 MGHDK, CDR2 SYGVNS. The CDR3 nucleotides read TGTGCCAGCAGTGAAATGCGAGGGGGTTATGGCTACACCTTC. The encoded protein is CASSEMRGGYGYTF.

Turning to this clonotype: This clone may be a read error of a much larger clone one base away. This rearrangement joins TRBV5-1 to TRBJ2-1; TRBD2 matches at 10 bases. Germline-derived CDR1 and CDR2 are SGHRS and YFSETQ. This CDR3 spans 15 amino acids. The CDR3 loop reads CAGSSLAGGRDEQFF. The CDR3 DNA reads TGCGCCGGCAGCTCCTTAGCGGGGGGCCGCGACGAGCAGTTCTTC.

This clonotype was seen at least ten times. V gene TRBV20-1 combines with J gene TRBJ1-5; D is undetermined. The germline gives CDR1 DFQATT, CDR2 SNEGSKA (reference sequence). V was shortened by 2 bases and J by 2 bases, with 4 bases between the two germline ends. This CDR3 is built from 12 residues. This chain's CDR3 is CSARPRNQPQHF. The DNA of the CDR3 is TGCAGTGCTAGACCTCGCAATCAGCCCCAGCATTTT.

The chain carries TRBV19 and TRBJ2-5; weak D call: TRBD1 (5 bases). The germline V gene has CDR1 LNHDA and CDR2 SQIVND (reference sequence). The length of the CDR3 is 14 residues. V dropped 3 bases and J dropped 5 bases, with 13 bases sitting between them. This CDR3 is CASSIKGRWETQYF. The DNA of the CDR3 is TGTGCCAGTAGTATTAAGGGGCGATGGGAGACCCAGTACTTC.

This clonotype was detected only a few times. The V and J genes are TRBV29-1 and TRBJ2-5; D possibly corresponds to TRBD1 (7 bases). The V gene lost 3 bases and the J gene lost 3 bases, with 11 bases spanning the gap. In germline, CDR1 is SQVTM, CDR2 ANQGSEA. This CDR3 is 13 amino acids long. For the CDR3, the DNA is TGCAGCGTTGACAGGGGGGTAGAAGAGACCCAGTACTTC. Residues: CSVDRGVEETQYF. Full variable domain (remainder filled in from reference TRBV29-1 and TRBJ2-5): SAVISQKPSRDICQRGTSLTIQCQVDSQVTMMFWYRQQPGQSLTLIATANQGSEATYESGFVIDKFPISRPNLTFSTLTVSNMSPEDSSIYLCSVDRGVEETQYFGPGTRLLVL.